The 3 T cell receptor beta chains reported below all come from one sample, sequenced in a study of OX40 agonist ivuxolimab in advanced cancers. Data came from immunoSEQ multiplex PCR; TCRdb stores just in-frame clones and leaves some out. The sample comprises 57,000 or so clones, about 90% of which are singletons, and 11% to 15% rests with the top ten. Sequences were derived from CD4+ or CD8+ T cells sorted from blood, sampled in a trial of the OX40 agonist ivuxolimab. The receptors were sampled from an adult with an advanced solid tumor such as melanoma, head and neck, liver or kidney cancer.

The J gene is TRBJ2-1, the V gene TRBV6-1; 10 bases are shared with TRBD2. Germline V gene data show CDR1 as MNHNS and CDR2 as SASEGT. V was pared by 7 bases and J by 3 bases, with 6 bases of the junction left unmatched. This CDR3 spans 15 amino acids. CDR3 DNA sequence: TGTGCCAGCAAACGGACTAGCGGAAACTACAATGAGCAGTTCTTC. This translates into CASKRTSGNYNEQFF.

The sample holds a few counts of this clone. This chain connects TRBV7-9 to TRBJ2-7; 7 bases line up with TRBD1. This CDR3 has 12 amino acids. V lost 5 bases, J lost 6 bases, and 4 bases stayed unmatched. The germline CDR1 and CDR2 sequences are SEHNR and FQNEAQ (reference sequence). The CDR3 DNA reads as TGTGCCAGCAGCCTGACAGGGCGCGAGCAGTACTTC. Translation: CASSLTGREQYF.

With regard to this clone: A junction boundary mismatches the germline segment, possibly from a read error. This chain joins TRBV20-1 and TRBJ2-5; D not certain. The CDR3 runs 11 residues. Germline V gene data show CDR1 as DFQATT and CDR2 as SNEGSKA (reference sequence). The CDR3 DNA is TGCAGTGCTAGAATGCAAGCGACCCAGTACTTC. Protein product: CSARMQATQYF.